The clone carrying this T cell receptor (beta chain) was counted many times. Its antigen is not identified. This sample is drawn from a study of neurological immune-mediated disorders. V dropped 3 bases and J dropped 7; count of bases not matched to a gene: 10. CDR3 length equals 16 residues. Per the germline V gene, CDR1 is SGHRS and CDR2 is YFSETQ. The sorted-subset TCR libraries were prepared using 750,000 to 1,000,000 CD4+ or CD8+ T cells as the starting material. Study-wide results and caveats: Levels of TCR clonal expansion peaked in HTLV-1-associated myelopathy and reached their lowest in multiple sclerosis, under those of healthy controls.

Synthesis of cDNA was performed by 5'RACE using 10-nucleotide random UMIs. One entry per CDR3 protein results from TCRdb running MiXCR on the 5' RACE reads. Of about 41,000 distinct CDR3 sequences detected, approximately 15% appear once; the ten largest clones hold approximately 3.6%. The receptor's source is a woman aged 55-75 years with HTLV-1-associated myelopathy (HAM/TSP). This chain links TRBV5-1 with TRBJ1-5, with TRBD1 identical over 10 bases. Sequenced: CD4+ T cells from blood. The CDR3 DNA is TGCGCCAGCAGCTACAGACAGGGGGCGCGGGAACAGCCCCAGCATTTT. Encoded protein: CASSYRQGAREQPQHF. Filled out from reference TRBV5-1 and TRBJ1-5, the complete variable domain reads KAGVTQTPRYLIKTRGQQVTLSCSPISGHRSVSWYQQTPGQGLQFLFEYFSETQRNKGNFPGRFSGRQFSNSRSEMNVSTLELGDSALYLCASSYRQGAREQPQHFGDGTRLSIL.